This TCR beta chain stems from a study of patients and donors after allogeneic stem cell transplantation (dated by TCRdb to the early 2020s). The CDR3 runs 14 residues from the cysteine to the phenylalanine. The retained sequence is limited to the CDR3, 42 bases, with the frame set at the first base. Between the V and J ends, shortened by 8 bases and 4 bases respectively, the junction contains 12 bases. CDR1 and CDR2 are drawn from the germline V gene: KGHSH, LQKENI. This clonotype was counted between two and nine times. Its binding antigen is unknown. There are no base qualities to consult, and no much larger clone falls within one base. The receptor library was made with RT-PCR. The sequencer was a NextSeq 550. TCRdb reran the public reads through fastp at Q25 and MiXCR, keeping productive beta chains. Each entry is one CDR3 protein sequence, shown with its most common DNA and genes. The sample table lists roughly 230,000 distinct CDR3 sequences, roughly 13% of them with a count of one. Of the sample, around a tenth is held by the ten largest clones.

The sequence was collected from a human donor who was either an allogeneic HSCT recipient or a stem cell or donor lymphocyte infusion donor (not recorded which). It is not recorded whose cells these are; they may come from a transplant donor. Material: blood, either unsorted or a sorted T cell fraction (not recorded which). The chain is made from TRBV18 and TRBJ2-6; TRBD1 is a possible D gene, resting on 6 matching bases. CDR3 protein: CASRTGSGANVLTF. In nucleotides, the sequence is TGTGCCAGCCGAACAGGGTCCGGGGCCAACGTCCTGACTTTC.